This record concerns one TCR beta chain sequence. The antigen is not known. The data stem from a study of cytomegalovirus exposure and HLA in healthy donors. The overall study: An early data release held 80 million or so unique TCRs from HLA-typed donors.

This CDR3 has 16 residues. Germline CDR1 SGHRS, CDR2 YFSETQ. The germline V and J ends were trimmed by 0 bases and 5 bases, with 12 bases remaining between them. Study results and caveats: Later work showed greater clonal expansion in HLA-associated TCR beta chains than in equally common others. TCR beta V- and J-gene trimming, according to a later analysis, was linked to a missense DCLRE1C variant.

Vbeta (60) and Jbeta (13) primers were used in the PCR. Per the original data handling: Among the unique TCR beta chains that a later analysis counted, about 84 million in all, roughly 10 million were shared. Repertoires were generated with immunoSEQ multiplex PCR, while TCRdb's copy carries only in-frame clones and drops some. V and J calls and clone size are given by that table; D and trimming were obtained from the DNA. Here the sample spans over 150,000 clones, around 75% being singletons. The chain couples TRBV5-1 to TRBJ1-6; D is undetermined. This receptor was obtained from a man between 18 and 35 years old in good health and CMV-seronegative. The specimen was PBMCs. CDR3 nucleotide sequence: TGCGCCAGCAGCTTGGGACCAAGTGGAGATAATTCACCCCTCCACTTT. Protein product: CASSLGPSGDNSPLHF.